This TCR beta chain was observed in a study of shared clonotypes between healthy human individuals. Deletions cut 0 bases from V and 6 bases from J, with 11 bases between. Germline V gives CDR1 SQVTM, CDR2 ANQGSEA. The length of the CDR3 is 13 residues. Some clones are missing from TCRdb's copy, which holds only in-frame ones; the method was immunoSEQ multiplex PCR. Among about 2.4 million clones listed, 93% were seen once. Sequenced sample: naive CD4+ T cells from PBMCs. The subset denotes: CD45RA+ positively selected. The sequence was obtained from a man aged 18 to 30 in good health. Some clones in this sample may be carry-over from other donors' samples. The chain employs TRBV29-1 and TRBJ1-2; the D gene is possibly TRBD1 (5 bases). The CDR3 DNA is TGCAGCGTTGAAGATCGGGGCGGAAATGGCTACACCTTC. As protein: CSVEDRGGNGYTF.